Here is one T cell receptor beta chain with its context. This clone was counted a single time. Its antigen is not yet known. Per-base qualities were not stored, and no clone one base away is much larger. This sample is drawn from a study of blood T cell repertoires in COVID-19 (dated by TCRdb to about 2020). For the wider study: The collaborator samples originated in the United States, Italy and Spain and spanned the acute and convalescent phases of COVID-19. The material from the prospective study consisted of cDNA or gDNA derived from T cells, B-cell-depleted T cells, or PBMCs. Nearly every sample came with metadata listing a de-identified subject ID, COVID-19 status, age in years and sex. The samples were drawn from the first 160 participants of the ongoing ImmuneRACE study and from under 1,500 subjects provided by 6 global collaborators. The repertoires were made available in a free public database intended to serve as a resource for research on the immune response to SARS-CoV-2. Where available, HLA class I and class II types were taken from metadata supplied by the sample provider and were not determined by assay-based typing. The dataset comprised deeply sampled blood TCRbeta repertoires from subjects exposed to, actively infected with, or recovered from COVID-19. What the research found in general, with its limitations: Clinical and demographic metadata were provided uncurated, with the amount varying by source and participant.

Collaborating institutions collected whole blood in K2EDTA tubes following their own protocols. Collaborator samples were shipped for TCRbeta analysis as frozen whole blood, isolated PBMCs, or DNA extracted from either sample type. The CDR3 measures 16 amino acids from cysteine to phenylalanine. Only the CDR3 part of the read is kept: 48 bases, read in frame from the first base. Via the germline V gene, CDR1 is SGHAT and CDR2 FQNNGV. V loses 0 bases, J loses 1 base, and the germline ends lie 11 bases apart. TCRbeta CDR3 regions were amplified from genomic DNA using the immunoSEQ Assay, a bias-controlled multiplex PCR. The study's processing was this. The number of nucleated cells in each sample was estimated by amplification of reference gene primers within the assay. Sequence reads were collapsed and filtered to measure the absolute abundance of every unique TCRbeta CDR3 rearrangement. For each sample, productive Simpson clonality was calculated by taking the square root of Simpson's diversity index across productive rearrangements. The table was pulled from immuneACCESS by TCRdb, which kept in-frame rearrangements only. Such tables lose some clones; where checked, under half of the loss comes from unresolved V genes, and the rest has no known cause. The V and J calls and clone size are taken from that table; D and trimming were inferred from the DNA. This sample has about 150,000 clones in its table, and roughly nine tenths of those were observed once. The ten most abundant clones make up 15% of the sample.

This sequence uses TRBV11-2 and TRBJ2-3, and TRBD2 may be the D gene, going by 6 matching bases. The material sequenced was peripheral blood. This TCR was recovered from a woman between 40 and 50 years old with acute or convalescent COVID-19. In nucleotide form, the sequence is TGTGCCAGCAGCTTAGATTCGGCTAGCGGCACAGATACGCAGTATTTT. It encodes CASSLDSASGTDTQYF.